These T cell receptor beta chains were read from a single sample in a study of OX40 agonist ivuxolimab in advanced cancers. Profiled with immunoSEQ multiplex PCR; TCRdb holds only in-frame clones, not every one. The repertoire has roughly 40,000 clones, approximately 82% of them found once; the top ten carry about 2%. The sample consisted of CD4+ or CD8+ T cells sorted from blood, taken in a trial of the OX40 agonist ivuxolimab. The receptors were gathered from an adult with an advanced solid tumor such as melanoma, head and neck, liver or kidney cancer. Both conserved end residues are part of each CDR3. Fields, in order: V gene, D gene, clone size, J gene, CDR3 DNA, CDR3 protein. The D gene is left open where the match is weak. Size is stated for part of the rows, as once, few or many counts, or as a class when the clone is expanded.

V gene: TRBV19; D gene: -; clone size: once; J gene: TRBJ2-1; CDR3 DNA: TGTGCCAGTAATGCTCCTAGGGTGGCCACTACCTACAATGAGCAGTTCTTC; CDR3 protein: CASNAPRVATTYNEQFF
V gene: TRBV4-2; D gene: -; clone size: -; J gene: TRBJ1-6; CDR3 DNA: TGTGCCAGCAGCCCATTACAGGGTTCTAATTCACCCCTCCACTTT; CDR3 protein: CASSPLQGSNSPLHF
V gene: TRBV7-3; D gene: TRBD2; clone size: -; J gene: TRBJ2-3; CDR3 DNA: TGTGCCAGCAGCTTAGAGGGAGGGCGAGGAGATACGCAGTATTTT; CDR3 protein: CASSLEGGRGDTQYF
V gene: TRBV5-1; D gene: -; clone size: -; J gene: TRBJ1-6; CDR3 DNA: TGCGCCAGCAGCTTAAACAGGGTAGTAGGCGGATCACCCCTCCACTTT; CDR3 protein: CASSLNRVVGGSPLHF
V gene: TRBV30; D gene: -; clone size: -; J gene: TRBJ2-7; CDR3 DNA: TGTGCCTGGAGGGGCTCTTACGAGCAGTACTTC; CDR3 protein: CAWRGSYEQYF
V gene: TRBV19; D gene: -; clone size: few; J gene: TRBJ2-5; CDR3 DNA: TGTGCCAGTAGTATGTCACATGGAGAGACCCAGTACTTC; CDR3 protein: CASSMSHGETQYF
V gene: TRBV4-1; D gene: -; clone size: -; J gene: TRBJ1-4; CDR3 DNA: TGCGCCAGCAGCCATCTTGACTCTAATGAAAAACTGTTTTTT; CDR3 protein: CASSHLDSNEKLFF
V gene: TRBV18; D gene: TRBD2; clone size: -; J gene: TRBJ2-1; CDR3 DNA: TGTGCCAGCTCACCTACGTTCGGGACTAGCGGCTACAATGAGCAGTTCTTC; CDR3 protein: CASSPTFGTSGYNEQFF
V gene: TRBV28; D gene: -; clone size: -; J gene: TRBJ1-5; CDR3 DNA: TGTGCCAGCAGTTTTGGGACAAAAAATCAGCCCCAGCATTTT; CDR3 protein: CASSFGTKNQPQHF
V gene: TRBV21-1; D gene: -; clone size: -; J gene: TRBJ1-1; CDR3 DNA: -; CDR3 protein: CASSHRWGLGTEAFF
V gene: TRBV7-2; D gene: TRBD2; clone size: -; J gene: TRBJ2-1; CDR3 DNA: TGTGCCAGCAGCCCGGGGGGAATAGGCAATGAGCAGTTCTTC; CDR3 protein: CASSPGGIGNEQFF
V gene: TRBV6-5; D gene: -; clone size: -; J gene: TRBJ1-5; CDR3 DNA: TGTGCCAGCAGTTACAGGGGGAATCAGCCCCAGCATTTT; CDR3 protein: CASSYRGNQPQHF
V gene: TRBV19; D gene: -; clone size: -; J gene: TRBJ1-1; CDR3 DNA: TGTGCCAGTAGTATAGGAGCAGGGGATATGAACACTGAAGCTTTCTTT; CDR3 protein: CASSIGAGDMNTEAFF
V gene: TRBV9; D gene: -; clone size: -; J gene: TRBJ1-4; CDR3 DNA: TGTGCCAGCAGCGTAGGACCGGGCGGGGAAAAACTGTTTTTT; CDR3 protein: CASSVGPGGEKLFF
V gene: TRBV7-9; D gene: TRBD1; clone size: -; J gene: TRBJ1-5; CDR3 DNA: TGTGCCAGCAGCCTGACAGGGTTCAATCAGCCCCAGCATTTT; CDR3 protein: CASSLTGFNQPQHF
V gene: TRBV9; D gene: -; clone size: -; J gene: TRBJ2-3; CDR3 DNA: TGTGCCAGCAGCGTAGCACAGACCCCAGATACGCAGTATTTT; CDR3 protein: CASSVAQTPDTQYF
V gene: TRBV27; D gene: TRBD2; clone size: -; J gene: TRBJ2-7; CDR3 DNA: TGTGCCAGCAGTTTAACGGGAGGAATAACAGTTGAGCAGTACTTC; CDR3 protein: CASSLTGGITVEQYF
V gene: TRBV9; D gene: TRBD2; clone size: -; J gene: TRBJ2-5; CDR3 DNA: TGTGCCAGCAGCCCCCGGACCGGGCCCGGGGGGGAGACCCAGTACTTC; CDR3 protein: CASSPRTGPGGETQYF
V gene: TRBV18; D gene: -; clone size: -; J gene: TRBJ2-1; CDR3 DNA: TGTGCCAGCTCACCATTAGCGGCAAGCTCCTACAATGAGCAGTTCTTC; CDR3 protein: CASSPLAASSYNEQFF
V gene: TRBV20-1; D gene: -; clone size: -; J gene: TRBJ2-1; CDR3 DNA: TGCAGTGCTAGAGGGGCGGGTGAGCAGTTCTTC; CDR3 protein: CSARGAGEQFF
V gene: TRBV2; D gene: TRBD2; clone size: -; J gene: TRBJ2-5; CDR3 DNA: TGTGCCAGCATACGCGGCGGGAGGGCCTATCAAGAGACCCAGTACTTC; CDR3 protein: CASIRGGRAYQETQYF
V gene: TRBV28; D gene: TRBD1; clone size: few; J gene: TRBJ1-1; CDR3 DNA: TGTGCCAGCAGCGACGGGACAGGGCATGAAGCTTTCTTT; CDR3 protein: CASSDGTGHEAFF
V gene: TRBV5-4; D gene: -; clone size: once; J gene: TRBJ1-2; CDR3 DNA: TGTGCCAGCAGCGGACAAGACTATGGCTACACCTTC; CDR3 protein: CASSGQDYGYTF
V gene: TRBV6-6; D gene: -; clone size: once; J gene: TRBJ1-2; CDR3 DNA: TGTGCCGCCCAAGTCAACTATGGCTACACCTTC; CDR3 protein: CAAQVNYGYTF
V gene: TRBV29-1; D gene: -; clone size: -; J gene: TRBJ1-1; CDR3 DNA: TGCAGCGCAGTTCGGACGAACACTGAAGCTTTCTTT; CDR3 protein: CSAVRTNTEAFF
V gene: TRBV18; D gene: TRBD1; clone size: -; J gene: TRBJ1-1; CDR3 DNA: TGTGCCAGCTCATACCGACAGGGCGTAGACACTGAAGCTTTCTTT; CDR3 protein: CASSYRQGVDTEAFF
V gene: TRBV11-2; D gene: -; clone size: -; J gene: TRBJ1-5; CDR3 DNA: TGTGCCAGCAGCTTAGATGGAGGACTCAATCAGCCCCAGCATTTT; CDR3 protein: CASSLDGGLNQPQHF
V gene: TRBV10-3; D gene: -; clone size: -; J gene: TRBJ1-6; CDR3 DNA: TGTGCCATCAGTGAGTCGAAGCTGACTAATTCACCCCTCCACTTT; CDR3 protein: CAISESKLTNSPLHF
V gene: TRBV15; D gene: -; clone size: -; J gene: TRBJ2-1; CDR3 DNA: TGTGCCACCAGCGTACTTCAACCTGGGGATGAGCAGTTCTTC; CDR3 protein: CATSVLQPGDEQFF
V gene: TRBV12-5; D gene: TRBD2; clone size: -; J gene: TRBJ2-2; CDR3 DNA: TGTGCTAGTGGTTTTCAAATGATACCGGGACTAGCGGGGGGCCCGAACACCGGGGAGCTGTTTTTT; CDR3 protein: CASGFQMIPGLAGGPNTGELFF
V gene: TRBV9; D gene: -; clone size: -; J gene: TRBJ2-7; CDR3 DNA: TGTGCCAGCAGCGTAGATCTGGGGATTACCTACGAGCAGTACTTC; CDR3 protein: CASSVDLGITYEQYF
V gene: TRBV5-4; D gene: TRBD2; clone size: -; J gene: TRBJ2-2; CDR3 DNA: TGTGCCAGCAGCTTACCCCTGCGGGGGGGCCACGGGGAGCTGTTTTTT; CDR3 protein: CASSLPLRGGHGELFF
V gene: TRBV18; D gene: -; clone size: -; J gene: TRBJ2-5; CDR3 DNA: TGTGCCAGCTCACCGGGGGGTGGAGAGACCCAGTACTTC; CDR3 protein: CASSPGGGETQYF
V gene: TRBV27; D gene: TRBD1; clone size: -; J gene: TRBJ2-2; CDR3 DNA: TGTGCCAGCAGCCAACAAGGGGGCGGGGGGGAGCTGTTTTTT; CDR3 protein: CASSQQGGGGELFF
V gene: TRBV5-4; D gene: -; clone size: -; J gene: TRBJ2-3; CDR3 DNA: TGTGCCAGCAGCTTAACAGGGACAGATACGCAGTATTTT; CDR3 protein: CASSLTGTDTQYF
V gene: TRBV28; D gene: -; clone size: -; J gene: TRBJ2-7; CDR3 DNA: TGTGCCAGCAGTCCGGTGGGGGCCGCCTCCTACGAGCAGTACTTC; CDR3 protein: CASSPVGAASYEQYF
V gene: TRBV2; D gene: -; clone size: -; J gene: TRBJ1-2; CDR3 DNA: TGTGCCAGCACCCTAGGCTTGCCCTATGGCTACACCTTC; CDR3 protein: CASTLGLPYGYTF
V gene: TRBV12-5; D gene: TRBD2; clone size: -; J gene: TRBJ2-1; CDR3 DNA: TGTGCTAGTGGTTTGGTAGTGCGATGGAACCCTAGCGGGACCCCTAGCTACAATGAGCAGTTCTTC; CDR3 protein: CASGLVVRWNPSGTPSYNEQFF
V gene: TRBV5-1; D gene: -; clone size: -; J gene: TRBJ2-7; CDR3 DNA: TGCGCCAGCAGCCCGGACCCCCACGAGCAGTACTTC; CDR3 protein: CASSPDPHEQYF
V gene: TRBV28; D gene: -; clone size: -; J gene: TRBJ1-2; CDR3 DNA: TGCTCCAGCCGCCATGGTGAGACTAACTATGGCTACACCTTC; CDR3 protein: CSSRHGETNYGYTF
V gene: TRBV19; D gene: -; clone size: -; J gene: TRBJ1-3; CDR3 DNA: TGTGCCAGTAGTATTCAGGGTCTTTCGTCAAGAAACACCATATATTTT; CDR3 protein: CASSIQGLSSRNTIYF
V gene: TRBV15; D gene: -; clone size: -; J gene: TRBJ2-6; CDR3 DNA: TGTGCCGCGAAAGGGTTCTCTGGGGCCAACGTCCTGACTTTC; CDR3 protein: CAAKGFSGANVLTF
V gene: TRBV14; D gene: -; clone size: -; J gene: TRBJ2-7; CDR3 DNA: TGTGCCAGCAGCCAAGAGGGGAGTAAGCAGTACTTC; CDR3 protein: CASSQEGSKQYF
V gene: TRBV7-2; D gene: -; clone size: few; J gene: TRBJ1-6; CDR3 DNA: TGTGCCAGCAGCCTCAAGACCTTCTCCTATAATTCACCCCTCCACTTT; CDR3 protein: CASSLKTFSYNSPLHF